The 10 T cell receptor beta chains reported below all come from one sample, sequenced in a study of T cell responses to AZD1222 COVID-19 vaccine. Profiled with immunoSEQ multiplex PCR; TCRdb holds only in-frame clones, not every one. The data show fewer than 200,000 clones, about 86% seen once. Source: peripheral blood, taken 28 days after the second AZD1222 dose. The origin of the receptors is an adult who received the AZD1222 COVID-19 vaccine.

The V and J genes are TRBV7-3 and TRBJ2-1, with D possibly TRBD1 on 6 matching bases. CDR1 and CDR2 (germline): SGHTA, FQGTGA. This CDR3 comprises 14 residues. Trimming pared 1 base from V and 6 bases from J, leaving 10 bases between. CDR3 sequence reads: CASSLMGTSNEQFF. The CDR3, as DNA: TGTGCCAGCAGCTTAATGGGGACATCCAATGAGCAGTTCTTC.

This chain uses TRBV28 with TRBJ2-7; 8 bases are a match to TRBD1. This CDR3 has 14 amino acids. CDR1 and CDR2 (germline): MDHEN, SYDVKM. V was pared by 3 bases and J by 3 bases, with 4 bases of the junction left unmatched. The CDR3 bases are TGTGCCAGCAGTTTGTGGACAGGGATCTACGAGCAGTACTTC. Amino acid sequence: CASSLWTGIYEQYF.

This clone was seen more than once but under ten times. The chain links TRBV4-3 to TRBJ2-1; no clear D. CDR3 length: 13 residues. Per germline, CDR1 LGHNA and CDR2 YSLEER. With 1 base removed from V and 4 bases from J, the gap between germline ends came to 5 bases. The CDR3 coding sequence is TGCGCCAGCAGCCAAGCCAGATACAATGAGCAGTTCTTC. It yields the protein CASSQARYNEQFF.

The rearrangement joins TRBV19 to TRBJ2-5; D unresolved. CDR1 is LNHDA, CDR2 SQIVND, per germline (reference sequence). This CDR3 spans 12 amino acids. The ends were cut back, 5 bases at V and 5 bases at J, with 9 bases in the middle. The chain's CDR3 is CASSRIRETQYF. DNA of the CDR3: TGTGCCAGTAGTCGCATTCGGGAGACCCAGTACTTC.

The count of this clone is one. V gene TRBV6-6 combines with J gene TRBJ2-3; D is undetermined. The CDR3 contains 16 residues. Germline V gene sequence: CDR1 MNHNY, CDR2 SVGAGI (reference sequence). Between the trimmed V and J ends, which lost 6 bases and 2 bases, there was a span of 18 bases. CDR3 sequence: CASSLLSSAITDTQYF. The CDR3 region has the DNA TGTGCCAGCAGCCTACTTTCGAGCGCGATCACAGATACGCAGTATTTT.

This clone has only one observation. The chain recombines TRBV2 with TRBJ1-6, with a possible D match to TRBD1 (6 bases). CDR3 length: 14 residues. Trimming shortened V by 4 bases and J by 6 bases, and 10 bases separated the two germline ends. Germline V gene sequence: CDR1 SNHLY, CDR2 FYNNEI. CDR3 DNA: TGTGCCAGCAGTGGACAGGTGCCTAATTCACCCCTCCACTTT. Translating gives CASSGQVPNSPLHF.

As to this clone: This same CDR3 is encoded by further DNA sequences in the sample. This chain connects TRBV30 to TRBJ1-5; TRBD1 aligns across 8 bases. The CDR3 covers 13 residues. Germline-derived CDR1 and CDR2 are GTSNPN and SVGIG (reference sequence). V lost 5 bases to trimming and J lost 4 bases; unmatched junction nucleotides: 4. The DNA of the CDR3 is TGTGCCTGGGGAACAGGGGGTAATCAGCCCCAGCATTTT. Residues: CAWGTGGNQPQHF.

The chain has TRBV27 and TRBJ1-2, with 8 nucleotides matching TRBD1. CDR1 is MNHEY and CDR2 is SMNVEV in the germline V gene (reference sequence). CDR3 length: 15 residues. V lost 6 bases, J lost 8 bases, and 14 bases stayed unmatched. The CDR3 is CASSRIGQGALGYTF. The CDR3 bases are TGTGCCAGCAGCCGGATAGGACAGGGTGCCTTAGGCTACACCTTC.

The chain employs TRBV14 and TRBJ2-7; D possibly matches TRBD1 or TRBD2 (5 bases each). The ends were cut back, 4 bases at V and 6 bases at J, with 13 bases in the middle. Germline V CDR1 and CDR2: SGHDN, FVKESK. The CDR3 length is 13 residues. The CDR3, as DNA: TGTGCCAGCAGCCCGGGACGGAGCTCCGAGCAGTACTTC. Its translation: CASSPGRSSEQYF. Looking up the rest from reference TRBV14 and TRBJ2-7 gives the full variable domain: EAGVTQFPSHSVIEKGQTVTLRCDPISGHDNLYWYRRVMGKEIKFLLHFVKESKQDESGMPNNRFLAERTGGTYSTLKVQPAELEDSGVYFCASSPGRSSEQYFGPGTRLTVT.

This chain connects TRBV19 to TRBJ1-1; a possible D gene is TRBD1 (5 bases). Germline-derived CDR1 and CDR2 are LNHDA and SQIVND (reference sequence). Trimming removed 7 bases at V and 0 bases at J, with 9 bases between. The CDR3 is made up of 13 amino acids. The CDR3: CASIRGVNTEAFF. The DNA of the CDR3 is TGTGCCAGTATCCGGGGGGTGAACACTGAAGCTTTCTTT.